This entry describes one T cell receptor beta chain. Its binding antigen is unknown. Base qualities are missing; no much larger clone stands one base away. The sample is drawn from a study of blood T cell repertoires in COVID-19 (dated by TCRdb to about 2020). With regard to the full study: Samples from collaborators originated in the United States, Italy and Spain and spanned both the acute and convalescent phases of COVID-19. HLA class I and class II types, where available, came from metadata supplied by the sample provider rather than from assay-based typing. Samples came from the ongoing ImmuneRACE study (first 160 participants) plus 1,254 subjects from 6 global collaborators. The repertoires were released in a freely available public database intended as a resource for research on the immune response to SARS-CoV-2. The prospective study material was composed of cDNA or gDNA derived from T cells, B-cell-depleted T cells, or PBMCs. The dataset comprised deeply sampled blood TCRbeta repertoires from subjects exposed to, actively infected with, or recovered from COVID-19. The sample metadata nearly always contained a de-identified subject ID, COVID-19 status, age in years and sex.

There are 13 amino acids in the CDR3, from cysteine to phenylalanine inclusive. Solely the CDR3 DNA is kept, with 39 bases framed from the first base. The germline ends are 10 bases apart after V is trimmed by 0 bases and J by 10 bases. CDR1 and CDR2 are read off the germline V gene (reference sequence) as LGHDT and YNNKEL. Points the paper makes about the study in general: The quantity of clinical and demographic metadata differed by source and by participant and was supplied without curation.

The immunoSEQ Assay, a bias-controlled multiplex PCR, was used to amplify TCRbeta CDR3 regions from genomic DNA. The published analysis was carried out like this. Within the assay, amplification of reference gene primers was used to estimate how many nucleated cells each sample contained. To quantify the absolute abundance of each unique TCRbeta CDR3 rearrangement, sequence reads were collapsed and filtered. Productive Simpson clonality was computed per sample as the square root of Simpson's diversity index over productive rearrangements. The table was pulled from immuneACCESS by TCRdb, which kept in-frame rearrangements only. Such tables lose some clones; where checked, under half of the loss comes from unresolved V genes, and the rest has no known cause. V and J calls and clone size are as listed in that table; D and trimming were resolved from the DNA. The sample table contains 180,000 or so clones; only one count was recorded for 86% of them. About 5.6% of the sample is taken by the ten largest.

Participants in the prospective study were enrolled through a virtual design, were aged about 18 to 100 years, and lived in approximately 24 United States geographic areas. In the prospective study, cohorts were assigned on the basis of participant-reported clinical history obtained from a screening survey and a study questionnaire. In the prospective study, mobile phlebotomists collected whole blood, serum and a nasopharyngeal or oropharyngeal swab from each participant. Over an approximately 2-month period, participants in the prospective study had the option of providing additional blood draws and questionnaires. Prospective study blood samples were shipped either frozen or at room temperature before DNA extraction.

Input material: PBMCs or T cells enriched from blood (not recorded which). This receptor was taken from a man aged 35 to 55 with acute COVID-19. The chain uses TRBV3-1 (or the pseudogene TRBV3-2) and TRBJ2-1; the D gene is possibly TRBD1, with 6 bases matching. The DNA reads TGTGCCAGCAGCCAAGAAGGCGACAGGGAGCAGTTCTTC. Translated, this is CASSQEGDREQFF.